Below, 3 T cell receptor beta chains from the same sample are listed, as sequenced in a study of T cell responses to AZD1222 COVID-19 vaccine. The repertoire was sequenced with immunoSEQ multiplex PCR; TCRdb's copy has only in-frame clones and lacks some. Among about 130,000 clones listed, 80% to 95% were seen once. Sequences were derived from peripheral blood, sampled 28 days after the second AZD1222 dose. The receptors shown here come from an adult who received the AZD1222 COVID-19 vaccine.

The V gene is TRBV7-2, the J gene TRBJ2-2; 10 bases agree with TRBD1. There are 16 residues in the CDR3. In germline, CDR1 is SGHTA, CDR2 FQGNSA. V lost 4 bases to trimming and J lost 2 bases; unmatched junction nucleotides: 4. The CDR3 is CASSSDRGPNTGELFF. CDR3 bases: TGTGCCAGCAGCTCCGACAGGGGGCCTAACACCGGGGAGCTGTTTTTT.

This chain connects TRBV21-1 to TRBJ2-7; the table's D call of TRBD1 was not tested on the DNA. TRBV21-1 is designated a pseudogene. This CDR3 has 18 amino acids. CDR3 bases: TGTGCCAGCAGCGGAACCGGGACAGGGGACCATGGTTTAGACGAGCAGTACTTC. Its protein is CASSGTGTGDHGLDEQYF.

The rearrangement links TRBV11-2 to TRBJ1-3; 8 bases map to TRBD1. With V trimmed by 0 bases and J by 2 bases, 6 bases remained unmatched. Looked up from germline, CDR1 is SGHAT and CDR2 is FQNNGV. The CDR3 loop spans 17 amino acids. CDR3 protein: CASSLDLTDRAGNTIYF. CDR3 DNA sequence: TGTGCCAGCAGCTTAGATCTCACGGACAGGGCTGGAAACACCATATATTTT.